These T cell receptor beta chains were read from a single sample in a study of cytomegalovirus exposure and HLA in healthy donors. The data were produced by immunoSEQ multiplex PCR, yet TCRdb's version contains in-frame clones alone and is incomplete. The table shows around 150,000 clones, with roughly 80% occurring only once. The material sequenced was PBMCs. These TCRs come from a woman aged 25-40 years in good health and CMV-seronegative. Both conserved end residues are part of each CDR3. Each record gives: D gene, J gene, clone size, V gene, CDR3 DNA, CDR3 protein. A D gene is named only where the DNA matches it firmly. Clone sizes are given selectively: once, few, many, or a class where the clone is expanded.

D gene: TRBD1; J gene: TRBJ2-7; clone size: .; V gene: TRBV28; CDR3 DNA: TGTGCCAGCAGTTTAATGTGGGACAGGGTGGGACTATCCCGAGGGCAGTACTTC; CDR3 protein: CASSLMWDRVGLSRGQYF
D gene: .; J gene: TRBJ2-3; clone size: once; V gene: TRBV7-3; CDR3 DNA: TGTGCCAGCAGACCCCAAACAGGGTCCGTAGATACGCAGTATTTT; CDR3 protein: CASRPQTGSVDTQYF
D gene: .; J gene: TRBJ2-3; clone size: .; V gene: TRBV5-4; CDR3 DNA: TGTGCCAGCAGCTTGGACTTGTCAGGGTCAGATACGCAGTATTTT; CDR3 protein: CASSLDLSGSDTQYF
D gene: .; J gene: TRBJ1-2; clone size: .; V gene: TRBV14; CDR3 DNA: TGTGCCAGCAGCCCCCACGGAGCCTCTGGCTACACCTTC; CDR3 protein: CASSPHGASGYTF
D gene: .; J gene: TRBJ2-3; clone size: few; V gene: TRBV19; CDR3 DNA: TGTGCCAGTAGTATAGTAACAAACACAGATACGCAGTATTTT; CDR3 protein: CASSIVTNTDTQYF
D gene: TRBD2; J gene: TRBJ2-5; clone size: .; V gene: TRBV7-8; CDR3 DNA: TGTGCCAGCAGCTTAGGTCTTTTAGCGGGGACCTCGGAAGAGCAGTACTTC; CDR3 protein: CASSLGLLAGTSEEQYF
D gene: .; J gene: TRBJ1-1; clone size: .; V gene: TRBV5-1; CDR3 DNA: TGCGCCAGCAGCTCAGACAGATTCAACACTGAAGCTTTCTTT; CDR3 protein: CASSSDRFNTEAFF
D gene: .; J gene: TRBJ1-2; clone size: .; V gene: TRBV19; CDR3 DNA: TGTGCCAGTAGTATTGAAGCGGGGAACGGAGGCTACACCTTC; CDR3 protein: CASSIEAGNGGYTF
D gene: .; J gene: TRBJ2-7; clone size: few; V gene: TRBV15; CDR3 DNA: TGTGCCACTACATCGGGACTTCGACCCTACGAGCAGTACTTC; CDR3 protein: CATTSGLRPYEQYF
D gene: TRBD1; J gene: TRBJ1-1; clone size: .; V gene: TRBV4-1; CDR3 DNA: TGCGCCAGCAGCCAAGAAGACAGGGGGAACACTGAAGCTTTCTTT; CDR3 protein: CASSQEDRGNTEAFF
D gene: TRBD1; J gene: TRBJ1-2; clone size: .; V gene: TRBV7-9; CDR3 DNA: TGTGCCAGCAGCTCGTTGGACAGGCTCTATGGCTACACCTTC; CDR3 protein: CASSSLDRLYGYTF
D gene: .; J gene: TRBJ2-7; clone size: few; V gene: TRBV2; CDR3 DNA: TGTGCCAGCAACGGGTTATCCTACGAGCAGTACTTC; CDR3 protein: CASNGLSYEQYF
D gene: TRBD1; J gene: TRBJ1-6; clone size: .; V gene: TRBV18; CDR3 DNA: TGTGCCAGCTCATCCTCGGGACAGATTAATTCACCCCTCCACTTT; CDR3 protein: CASSSSGQINSPLHF
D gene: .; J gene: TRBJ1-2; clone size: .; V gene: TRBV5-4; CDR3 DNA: TGTGCCAGCAGCCCAACTTCTGGACTGTCCTGCACCTTC; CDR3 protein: CASSPTSGLSCTF
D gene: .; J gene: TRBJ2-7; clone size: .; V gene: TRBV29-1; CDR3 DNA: TGCAGCGTTCGGGGGATCCAGTCCTACGAGCAGTACTTC; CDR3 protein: CSVRGIQSYEQYF
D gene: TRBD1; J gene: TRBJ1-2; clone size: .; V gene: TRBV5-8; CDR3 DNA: TGTGCCACCTCCGACAGGGTTGACTATGGCTACACCTTC; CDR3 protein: CATSDRVDYGYTF
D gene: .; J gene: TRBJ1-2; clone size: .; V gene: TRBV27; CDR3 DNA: TGTGCCAGCAGTTTAGCCAGGGGATTTAGTGGCTACACCTTC; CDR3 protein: CASSLARGFSGYTF
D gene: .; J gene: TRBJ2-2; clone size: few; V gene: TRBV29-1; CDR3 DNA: TGCAGCGTCCTCTACCGGGACACCGGGGAGCTGTTTTTT; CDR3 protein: CSVLYRDTGELFF
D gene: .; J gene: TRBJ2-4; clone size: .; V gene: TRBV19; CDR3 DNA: TGTGCCAGTAGTCGGCAGGGCGCCAAAAACATTCAGTACTTC; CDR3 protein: CASSRQGAKNIQYF
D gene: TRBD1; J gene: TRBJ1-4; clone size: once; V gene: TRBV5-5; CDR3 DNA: TGTGCCAGCAGCCGAGGGACAGCAACTAATGAAAAACTGTTTTTT; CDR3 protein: CASSRGTATNEKLFF
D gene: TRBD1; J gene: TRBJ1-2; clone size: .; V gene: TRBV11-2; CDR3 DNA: TGTGCCAGCAGCTTATTCCCAGGGGGCTATGACTATGGCTACACCTTC; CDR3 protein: CASSLFPGGYDYGYTF
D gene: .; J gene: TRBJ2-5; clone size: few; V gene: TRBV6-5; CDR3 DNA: TGTGCCAGCAGGGCGGGTCATGTGGAGACCCAGTACTTC; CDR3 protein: CASRAGHVETQYF
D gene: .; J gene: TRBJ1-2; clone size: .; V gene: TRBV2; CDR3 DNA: TGTGCCAGCAGCAGGGTTTGGGGCTACACCTTC; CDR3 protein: CASSRVWGYTF
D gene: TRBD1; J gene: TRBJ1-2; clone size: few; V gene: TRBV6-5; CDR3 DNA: TGTGCCAGCAGTTTAAAGGGGGCCCGCTACACCTTC; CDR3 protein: CASSLKGARYTF